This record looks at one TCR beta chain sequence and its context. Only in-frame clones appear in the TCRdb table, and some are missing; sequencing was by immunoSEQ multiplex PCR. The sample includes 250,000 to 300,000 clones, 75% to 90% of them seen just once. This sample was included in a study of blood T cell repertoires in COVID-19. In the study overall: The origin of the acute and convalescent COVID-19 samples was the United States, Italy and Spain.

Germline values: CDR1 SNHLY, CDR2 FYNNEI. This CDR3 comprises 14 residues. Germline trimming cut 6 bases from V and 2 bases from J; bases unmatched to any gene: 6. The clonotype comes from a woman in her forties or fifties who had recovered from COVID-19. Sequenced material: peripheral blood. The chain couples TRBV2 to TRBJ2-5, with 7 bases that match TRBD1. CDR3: CASSGGQAQETQYF. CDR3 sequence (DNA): TGTGCCAGCAGCGGAGGACAGGCGCAAGAGACCCAGTACTTC. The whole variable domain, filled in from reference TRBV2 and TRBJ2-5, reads EPEVTQTPSHQVTQMGQEVILRCVPISNHLYFYWYRQILGQKVEFLVSFYNNEISEKSEIFDDQFSVERPDGSNFTLKIRSTKLEDSAMYFCASSGGQAQETQYFGPGTRLLVL.